This TCR beta chain appears in the sequencing data of a study of chemoradiotherapy in HPV16-positive cancers. Repeated repertoire sampling spanned the course of chemoradiotherapy. Study findings and constraints: Only two HPV16-positive patients supplied the functional HPV-specificity definition. In HPV16-positive patients, HPV-responsive T-cell expansion tracked better recurrence-free survival.

TCRdb's table, derived via immunoSEQ multiplex PCR, lists solely in-frame clones and lacks some. Here the sample spans 4,000 to 6,000 clones, about 96% being singletons. Concerning this clone: Its cognate antigen is unknown.

The sequence was collected from a human donor with HPV-associated anogenital cancer. The starting material was tumor tissue, obtained from a patient who underwent chemoradiotherapy.

The CDR3 spells CATSRAVLIAGGEETQYF. CDR3 coding DNA: TGTGCCACCAGCAGAGCCGTCTTGATAGCGGGGGGTGAAGAGACCCAGTACTTC. This chain uses TRBV15 with TRBJ2-5; 10 positions match TRBD2. The V gene's germline CDR1 is LNHNV and CDR2 YYDKDF (reference sequence). The ends lost 1 base at V and 3 bases at J; junction bases unmatched: 11. This CDR3 contains 18 residues.